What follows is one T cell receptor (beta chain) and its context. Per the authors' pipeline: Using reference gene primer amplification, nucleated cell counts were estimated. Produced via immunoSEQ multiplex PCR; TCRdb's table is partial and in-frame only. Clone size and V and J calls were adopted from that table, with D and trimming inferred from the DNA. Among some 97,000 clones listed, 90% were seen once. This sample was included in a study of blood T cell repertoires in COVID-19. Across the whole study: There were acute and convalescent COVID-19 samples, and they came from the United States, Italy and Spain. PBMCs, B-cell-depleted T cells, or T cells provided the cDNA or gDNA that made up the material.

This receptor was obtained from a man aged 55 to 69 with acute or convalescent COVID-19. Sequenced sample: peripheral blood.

The CDR3 DNA is TGTGCCAGCAGCTTAGCCCCGACAGTTGGTCCGTCAAACACCATATATTTT. Its protein product is CASSLAPTVGPSNTIYF. This chain joins TRBV7-2 and TRBJ1-3; D is perhaps TRBD1 (5 bases). Trimming shortened V by 0 bases and J by 6 bases, and 18 bases separated the two germline ends. CDR3 size: 17 residues. CDR1 is SGHTA, CDR2 FQGNSA, per germline.